Below, one T cell receptor beta chain is given with its context. Its antigen is currently not known. Base qualities are missing; no much larger clone stands one base away. Using the deep immunoSEQ assay, TCR CDR3 regions were amplified from genomic DNA by multiplex PCR. Genomic DNA extracted from each cell subset was distributed evenly over all wells of several immunoSEQ 96-well plates, and each plate served as one replicate. Each replicate PCR for sorted subsets received about 180 ng genomic DNA, equal to tens of thousands of T cell genomes. Purified libraries were measured with a Qubit 3.0 fluorometer, size-checked on a Bioanalyzer 2100, and measured again with the KAPA Library Quantification kit. A separate single-read 150-cycle Illumina NextSeq 550 flow cell was used to sequence each immunoSEQ 96-well plate. The authors processed their data as follows. Because the immunoSEQ output included only junctional sequences and no quality scores, the filtering could not be the same as the filtering used for full-length reads. To assign V/J genes and CDR3, sequences were annotated against IMGT germline references using PyIR, a Python wrapper for IgBLAST v1.9. Reads were filtered out if the reads had weak V/J assignments (E-value above 1e-6), no CDR3, stop codons, out-of-frame junctions, or ambiguous translated residues. V3J clonotypes were defined by identical inferred V gene, J gene, and CDR3 amino acid sequence. Percentage overlap between repertoires was computed as shared unique clonotypes divided by the size of the smaller repertoire. Three approaches were used to assess repertoire richness: RTK rarefaction, the Chao1 estimator, and Recon v2.1 estimates of unobserved clonotypes. Generation probabilities for all TCRbeta clonotypes obtained by the gDNA method from a handful of donors were computed using OLGA. In TCRdb, the immuneACCESS table is reduced to in-frame sequences with V and J assigned. These tables do not hold every clone; where another copy was compared, an unresolved V gene accounts for under half, and the others remain unexplained. V and J calls and clone size are given by that table; D and trimming were obtained from the DNA. Present in this sample are 1.5 million to 1.9 million clones, 95% to 99% of which were seen just once. The ten largest clones add up to about 0.42% of the sample.

Healthy HIV-negative adults with no recently reported acute infections or vaccinations were included as donors. Every donor was a Caucasian adult residing in Nashville, Tennessee, USA. CD4+ T cells were enriched by magnetic negative selection; naive cells were then positively selected on CD45RA, and the negative fraction formed the memory subset. Blood was collected by leukapheresis, and PBMCs were isolated by Ficoll-Histopaque density gradient centrifugation and then cryopreserved in liquid nitrogen vapor phase. Purity and quantity of every magnetically sorted T cell population were checked by analytical flow cytometry. From each sorted fraction, genomic DNA was isolated and quantified by UV absorbance on a Nanodrop 2000c. The data belong to a study of shared clonotypes between healthy human individuals (dated by TCRdb to 2018 to 2020). Looking at the study overall: A couple of women and three men aged 18 to 49 years were included in the cohort. Per donor, three plates each were used for CD4 naive and CD4 memory, two for CD8 naive, and one for CD8 memory. Blood TCR repertoires of five healthy adults were deeply sequenced to estimate repertoire size and the extent of clonotype sharing between individuals. To increase sequencing depth and limit assay-specific biases, TCR repertoire library preparation and sequencing were carried out by different laboratories using diverse techniques. Per donor, leukapheresis produced somewhere between about 0.94 and 9.5 billion PBMCs. Overall study results and their limits: Pairwise subsampling led to the expectation that sequencing depth would affect the degree of clonotype sharing among donors. Sampling was restricted to blood, and TCR repertoires in tissues likely differ from the TCR repertoires found in blood. Naive subsets generally had larger estimated clonotype richness than memory subsets. Compared with non-shared clonotypes, the clonotypes found in all four sorted-subset donors had higher generation probabilities. Because the study included a small number of donors, the genetic and exposure-history diversity represented was limited. Incomplete sequencing was indicated by rarefaction of sorted-subset datasets, despite the large sequencing depth. Around 5% of naive CD4, around 3.6% of naive CD8, around 2.3% of memory CD4, and more than 0.35% of memory CD8 clonotypes were shared across four donors.

The sequenced sample consisted of naive CD4+ T cells sorted from blood. The sample's cell subset or site label, decoded: CD45RA+ positively selected. This clonotype was obtained from a man aged 30-40 years in good health.

The DNA reads as follows: TGTGCCAGCAGCGTAGGGACTAGCGCGTTTTGGCCGGCCAAAAACATTCAGTACTTC. Translated, it gives CASSVGTSAFWPAKNIQYF. Rearrangement joined TRBV7-8 to TRBJ2-4, with TRBD2 identical over 10 junction bases. From a lookup of the germline V gene, CDR1 and CDR2 are SGHVS and FQNEAQ. Unmatched junction bases come to 14, with V trimmed by 5 bases and J by 1 base. The CDR3 runs 19 residues from the cysteine to the phenylalanine. Here the CDR3 DNA is all that survives: 57 bases in frame from base 1. With all but the CDR3 taken from the reference TRBV7-8 and TRBJ2-4 genes, the full variable domain is: GAGVSQSPRYKVAKRGQDVALRCDPISGHVSLFWYQQALGQGPEFLTYFQNEAQLDKSGLPSDRFFAERPEGSVSTLKIQRTQQEDSAVYLCASSVGTSAFWPAKNIQYFGAGTRLSVL.